These T cell receptor beta chains were read from a single sample in a study of human T cells and chemical hapten exposure. TCRdb reanalysed the RACE reads using MiXCR and keeps one entry per CDR3 protein. The top ten hold approximately 2% of the sample, which has just under 65,000 distinct CDR3 sequences, approximately 11% seen once. The sample in question was whole blood, obtained in connection with sensitization to the hapten diphenylcyclopropenone (DPC). The origin of the receptors is a woman aged 30 to 39 with alopecia areata. Some clones in this sample may be carry-over from other donors' samples. Each CDR3 is given with its conserved first and last residue. Each record gives: clone size, J gene, D gene, V gene, CDR3 DNA, CDR3 protein. D genes are given only for firm matches. Clone size, where shown, is once, few, many, or a class for clones that have expanded.

abundance: NA
j_gene: TRBJ1-4
d_gene: NA
v_gene: TRBV2
CDR3nt: TGTGCCAGCACGGAGAGGGGCAATGAAAAACTGTTTTTT
CDR3aa: CASTERGNEKLFF

abundance: many
j_gene: TRBJ1-6
d_gene: TRBD1
v_gene: TRBV6-5
CDR3nt: TGTGCCAGCAGTTATACAGGGGGGGATAATTCACCCCTCCACTTT
CDR3aa: CASSYTGGDNSPLHF

abundance: NA
j_gene: TRBJ2-7
d_gene: TRBD1
v_gene: TRBV29-1
CDR3nt: TGCAGCGCTATACAGGGGGCTAATGAGCAGTACTTC
CDR3aa: CSAIQGANEQYF

abundance: NA
j_gene: TRBJ2-3
d_gene: NA
v_gene: TRBV7-9
CDR3nt: TGTGCCAGCAGTGCCGGCGGGGGCACAGATACGCAGTATTTT
CDR3aa: CASSAGGGTDTQYF

abundance: many
j_gene: TRBJ1-2
d_gene: NA
v_gene: TRBV6-5
CDR3nt: TGTGCCAGCAGTACCACAGACGCCGACAGGAACTATGGCTACACCTTC
CDR3aa: CASSTTDADRNYGYTF

abundance: NA
j_gene: TRBJ2-7
d_gene: TRBD2
v_gene: TRBV7-2
CDR3nt: TGTGCCAGCAGCTTATTCGGCGGGGGTCCCTCCGAGCAGTACTTC
CDR3aa: CASSLFGGGPSEQYF

abundance: NA
j_gene: TRBJ2-3
d_gene: NA
v_gene: TRBV5-1
CDR3nt: TGCGCCAGCAGAGAGGGGCCGAGCACAGATACGCAGTATTTT
CDR3aa: CASREGPSTDTQYF

abundance: NA
j_gene: TRBJ2-7
d_gene: NA
v_gene: TRBV28
CDR3nt: TGTGCCACAGCTGGGGGCTACGAGCAGTACTTC
CDR3aa: CATAGGYEQYF

abundance: NA
j_gene: TRBJ1-2
d_gene: NA
v_gene: TRBV28
CDR3nt: TGTGCCAGCACCCCGCCAGAAGGCGTTTATGGCTACACCTTC
CDR3aa: CASTPPEGVYGYTF

abundance: many
j_gene: TRBJ2-1
d_gene: TRBD2
v_gene: TRBV9
CDR3nt: TGTGCCAGCAGCGTAGGAGGACTAGGAGGGTGGGGCAATGAGCAGTTCTTC
CDR3aa: CASSVGGLGGWGNEQFF

abundance: NA
j_gene: TRBJ2-1
d_gene: NA
v_gene: TRBV9
CDR3nt: TGTGCCAGCAGCGTAGAGAGTAGGGCGGGGCCCAATGAGCAGTTCTTC
CDR3aa: CASSVESRAGPNEQFF

abundance: few
j_gene: TRBJ1-2
d_gene: NA
v_gene: TRBV12-3/TRBV12-4
CDR3nt: TGTGCCAGCAGTTTAGTCAGGGGCCAGGCCTACACCTTC
CDR3aa: CASSLVRGQAYTF

abundance: once
j_gene: TRBJ1-4
d_gene: NA
v_gene: TRBV3-1
CDR3nt: TGTGCCAGCAGCCAAGGGTTGAGTTTGGGGACGGAACTGTTTTTT
CDR3aa: CASSQGLSLGTELFF

abundance: few
j_gene: TRBJ2-5
d_gene: NA
v_gene: TRBV9
CDR3nt: TGTGCCAGCAGCAAGGGTGGGGTATACCAAGAGACCCAGTACTTC
CDR3aa: CASSKGGVYQETQYF

abundance: few
j_gene: TRBJ1-4
d_gene: NA
v_gene: TRBV18
CDR3nt: TGTGCCAGCTCACCACCGGGACATCCTCTTAATGAAAAACTGTTTTTT
CDR3aa: CASSPPGHPLNEKLFF

abundance: NA
j_gene: TRBJ1-6
d_gene: NA
v_gene: TRBV20-1
CDR3nt: TGCAGTGCTAGGGGAGGCCTGAATAATTCACCCCTCCACTTT
CDR3aa: CSARGGLNNSPLHF

abundance: many
j_gene: TRBJ1-5
d_gene: NA
v_gene: TRBV6-2/TRBV6-3
CDR3nt: TGTGCCAGCAGGCGGGCTGGGGATAGCAATCAGCCCCAGCATTTT
CDR3aa: CASRRAGDSNQPQHF

abundance: many
j_gene: TRBJ1-1
d_gene: TRBD1
v_gene: TRBV9
CDR3nt: TGTGCCAGCAGCGGAACAGGGGTGAACACTGAAGCTTTCTTT
CDR3aa: CASSGTGVNTEAFF

abundance: NA
j_gene: TRBJ2-7
d_gene: TRBD2
v_gene: TRBV3-1
CDR3nt: TGTGCCAGCAGCCCAATCTCGGGGGGCGAGCAGTACTTC
CDR3aa: CASSPISGGEQYF

abundance: few
j_gene: TRBJ1-3
d_gene: TRBD1
v_gene: TRBV28
CDR3nt: TGTGCCAGCAGTTTATTGGGACAGGGGGCTGGAAACACCATATATTTT
CDR3aa: CASSLLGQGAGNTIYF

abundance: many
j_gene: TRBJ2-3
d_gene: TRBD1
v_gene: TRBV6-6
CDR3nt: TGTGCCAGCAGTCCCACAGGGGCGGTTATGGATACGCAGTATTTT
CDR3aa: CASSPTGAVMDTQYF

abundance: many
j_gene: TRBJ1-4
d_gene: NA
v_gene: TRBV2
CDR3nt: TGTGCCAGCAGTTTTCCCCGGGACGGACTCGGAAAACTGTTTTTT
CDR3aa: CASSFPRDGLGKLFF

abundance: few
j_gene: TRBJ1-4
d_gene: TRBD1
v_gene: TRBV11-2
CDR3nt: TGTGCCAGCAGCTCACGACAGGGGGCAAATGAAAAACTGTTTTTT
CDR3aa: CASSSRQGANEKLFF

abundance: few
j_gene: TRBJ1-4
d_gene: NA
v_gene: TRBV2
CDR3nt: TGTGCCAGCGTGGGGGGAACCTGGGAAAAACTGTTTTTT
CDR3aa: CASVGGTWEKLFF

abundance: few
j_gene: TRBJ1-1
d_gene: NA
v_gene: TRBV30
CDR3nt: TGTGCCTGGAGCGCAACCGGGCCGAGGGGCTTGGCTTTCTTT
CDR3aa: CAWSATGPRGLAFF

abundance: many
j_gene: TRBJ2-5
d_gene: TRBD2
v_gene: TRBV29-1
CDR3nt: TGCAGCGTTGAAGGAAGGACTAGCGGGAGTGAGACCCAGTACTTC
CDR3aa: CSVEGRTSGSETQYF

abundance: many
j_gene: TRBJ1-2
d_gene: TRBD1
v_gene: TRBV3-1
CDR3nt: TGTGCCAGCAGCCAAGCTACAGGGGTTGGCTACACCTTC
CDR3aa: CASSQATGVGYTF

abundance: NA
j_gene: TRBJ2-1
d_gene: TRBD1
v_gene: TRBV27
CDR3nt: TGTGCCAGCAGGAGGGACAGGGAGTCCTACAATGAGCAGTTCTTC
CDR3aa: CASRRDRESYNEQFF

abundance: many
j_gene: TRBJ1-2
d_gene: NA
v_gene: TRBV5-1
CDR3nt: TGCGCCAGCAGCTTGGCCGAGCAGGGGATTCATCATAATGGCTACACCTTC
CDR3aa: CASSLAEQGIHHNGYTF

abundance: few
j_gene: TRBJ2-3
d_gene: NA
v_gene: TRBV5-1
CDR3nt: TGCGCCAGCAGCTTGGCCTGGGGCGATACGCAGTATTTT
CDR3aa: CASSLAWGDTQYF

abundance: NA
j_gene: TRBJ2-7
d_gene: NA
v_gene: TRBV7-2
CDR3nt: TGTGCCAGCAGCCCCTCCCCCCTTGGAGAGCAGTACTTC
CDR3aa: CASSPSPLGEQYF

abundance: NA
j_gene: TRBJ2-7
d_gene: NA
v_gene: TRBV28
CDR3nt: TGTGCCAGCAGGGGATCCGGGCCATCCTACGAGCAGTACTTC
CDR3aa: CASRGSGPSYEQYF

abundance: NA
j_gene: TRBJ1-6
d_gene: NA
v_gene: TRBV14
CDR3nt: TGTGCCAGCAGCCGCTCATGGGGGGAGGCCCTCCACTTT
CDR3aa: CASSRSWGEALHF

abundance: many
j_gene: TRBJ1-1
d_gene: NA
v_gene: TRBV18
CDR3nt: TGTGCCAGCTCACCGTCAGTGAACACTGAAGCTTTCTTT
CDR3aa: CASSPSVNTEAFF

abundance: NA
j_gene: TRBJ1-4
d_gene: NA
v_gene: TRBV28
CDR3nt: TGTGCCAGCAGTCATAGCCGGGGGAGGGATAATGAAAAACTGTTTTTT
CDR3aa: CASSHSRGRDNEKLFF

abundance: NA
j_gene: TRBJ2-7
d_gene: TRBD1
v_gene: TRBV5-4
CDR3nt: TGTGCCAGCAGCAACAGGGGTTACTCCTACGAGCAGTACTTC
CDR3aa: CASSNRGYSYEQYF

abundance: few
j_gene: TRBJ2-7
d_gene: TRBD1
v_gene: TRBV20-1
CDR3nt: TGCAGTGCTAGGCCCGGGACAGGGGGCTACGAGCAGTACTTC
CDR3aa: CSARPGTGGYEQYF

abundance: many
j_gene: TRBJ1-4
d_gene: NA
v_gene: TRBV12-3/TRBV12-4
CDR3nt: TGTGCCAGCAGAGGGGTAATAATAAGTGAAAAACTGTTTTTT
CDR3aa: CASRGVIISEKLFF

abundance: few
j_gene: TRBJ2-3
d_gene: TRBD1
v_gene: TRBV9
CDR3nt: TGTGCCAGCAGCGTAGTGGGACAGGGGCTCACAGATACGCAGTATTTT
CDR3aa: CASSVVGQGLTDTQYF